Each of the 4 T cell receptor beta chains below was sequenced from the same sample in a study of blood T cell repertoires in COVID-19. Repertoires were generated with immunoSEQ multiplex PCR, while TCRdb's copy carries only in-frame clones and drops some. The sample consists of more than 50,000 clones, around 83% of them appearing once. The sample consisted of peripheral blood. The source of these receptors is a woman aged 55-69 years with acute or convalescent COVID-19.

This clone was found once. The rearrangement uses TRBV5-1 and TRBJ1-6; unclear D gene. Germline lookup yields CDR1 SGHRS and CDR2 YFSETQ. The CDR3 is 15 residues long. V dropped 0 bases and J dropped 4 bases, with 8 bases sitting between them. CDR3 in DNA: TGCGCCAGCAGCTTGGTGGCAGGTTATAATTCACCCCTCCACTTT. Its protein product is CASSLVAGYNSPLHF.

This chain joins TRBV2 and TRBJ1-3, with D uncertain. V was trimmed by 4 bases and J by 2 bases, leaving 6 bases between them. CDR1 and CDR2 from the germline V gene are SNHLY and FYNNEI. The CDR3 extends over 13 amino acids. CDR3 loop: CASSVSAGNTIYF. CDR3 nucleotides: TGTGCCAGCAGTGTATCAGCTGGAAACACCATATATTTT.

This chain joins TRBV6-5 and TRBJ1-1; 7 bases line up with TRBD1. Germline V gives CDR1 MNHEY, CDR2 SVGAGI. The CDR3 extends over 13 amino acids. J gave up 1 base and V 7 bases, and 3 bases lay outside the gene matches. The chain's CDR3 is CASISGGNTEAFF. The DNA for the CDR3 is TGTGCCAGCATCTCAGGGGGGAACACTGAAGCTTTCTTT.

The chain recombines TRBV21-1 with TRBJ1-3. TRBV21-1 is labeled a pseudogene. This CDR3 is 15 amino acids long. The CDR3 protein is CASSKVRGSGNTIYF. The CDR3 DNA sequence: TGTGCCAGCAGCAAAGTGCGGGGCTCTGGAAACACCATATATTTT.